The 5 T cell receptor beta chains given below trace back to one sample, sequenced in a study of T cells in Graves' hyperthyroidism and ophthalmopathy. Authors of the study amplified TCR beta CDR3 regions from RNA transcripts. The HTBI primer set was used in a first-round RT-PCR of the TCR CDR3. Via MiXCR, TCRdb re-called the multiplex PCR reads, giving one row per CDR3 protein. The sample has 300,000 to 450,000 distinct CDR3 sequences, 18% seen once. Sequenced material: blood. These receptors originate from a woman aged 40 to 49 with Graves' ophthalmopathy.

This clonotype has a count of ten or more. The rearrangement links TRBV2 to TRBJ1-5, with D unresolved. CDR3 size: 14 residues. The germline CDR1 and CDR2 sequences are SNHLY and FYNNEI. Trimming cost V 3 bases and J 2 bases, with 8 bases left between them. The CDR3 protein is CASSEERGNQPQHF. In DNA, the CDR3 is TGTGCCAGCAGTGAGGAAAGGGGCAATCAGCCCCAGCATTTT.

The chain employs TRBV19 and TRBJ1-2, with D tentatively TRBD1 (6 bases). Trimming removed 10 bases from V and 4 bases from J, with 16 bases in between. The germline gives CDR1 LNHDA, CDR2 SQIVND (reference sequence). The CDR3 spans 13 residues. CDR3 sequence: CAIEQTGSYGYTF. CDR3 DNA: TGTGCCATCGAACAGACAGGATCCTATGGCTACACCTTC.

Many counts were recorded for this clonotype. The V call is TRBV20-1, the J call TRBJ1-1; TRBD1 matches at 7 bases. V lost 1 base to trimming and J lost 1 base; unmatched junction nucleotides: 9. The CDR3 totals 16 residues. From germline, CDR1 is DFQATT and CDR2 SNEGSKA (reference sequence). Here the CDR3 DNA reads TGCAGTGCTAGAGCGTTGAGGGGGCCGTCGAACACTGAAGCTTTCTTT. It is translated as CSARALRGPSNTEAFF.

In this sample, this clonotype turned up many times. V is TRBV20-1 and J is TRBJ2-7; no firm D call. V gave up 0 bases and J gave up 5 bases, with 17 bases separating them. The CDR3 loop spans 15 amino acids. Germline V CDR1 and CDR2: DFQATT, SNEGSKA (reference sequence). CDR3 nucleotides: TGCAGTGCTAGAGATGGGAAGGCAGAATCCCACGAGCAGTACTTC. Translation: CSARDGKAESHEQYF.

Many counts were recorded for this clonotype. The chain links TRBV6-1 to TRBJ1-1; D gene uncertain. The CDR3 sequence is 13 residues long. Deletions cut 8 bases from V and 0 bases from J, with 10 bases between. The germline V gene encodes CDR1 MNHNS and CDR2 SASEGT. The CDR3 reads CASQRVMNTEAFF. For the CDR3, the DNA is TGTGCCAGCCAGAGGGTCATGAACACTGAAGCTTTCTTT.